This T cell receptor (beta chain) was retrieved from a study of beta chain features in type 1 diabetes (dated by TCRdb to the late 2010s). Background for the entire study: Patients and healthy donors did not differ in mean age, gender distribution, total cell number or subset yield. A total of 85 million to 140 million sorted cells were examined across all samples, and a strong correlation was observed between cell number per subset and RNA yield. The study compared TCRB repertoires of sorted circulating CD4+ T cell subsets between recently diagnosed type 1 diabetes patients and matched healthy donors. Whereas all 28 donors provided naive and central memory subsets, regulatory and stem cell-like memory subsets were isolated from just 8 patients and roughly eight healthy donors. The investigation overall reported the following: Shorter templates might have been favored by PCR, but patient and control samples were amplified and corrected together, so both groups would have been affected equally by any skew. Because cDNA was sequenced instead of genomic DNA, activated cells with high expression could be over-represented, although the groups did not differ in activation or CD3 levels. Type 1 diabetes patients showed a moderate but significant shortening of TCRB CDR3 length in all four CD4+ subsets. Because small numbers of individuals were included in the HLA sub-analyses, any influence of HLA type on TCRB rearrangement was left unresolved. Naive, central memory and regulatory TCRB repertoires appeared more similar among patients than among healthy donors. At VDJ recombination sites, patients with type 1 diabetes made fewer insertions and deleted more nucleotides, a pattern implying thymic rearrangement abnormalities.

A single peripheral blood draw of about 116 mL on average was collected from each donor into heparinised tubes. Naive, central memory, regulatory and stem cell-like memory CD4+ T cells were sorted on a BD FACSAria II using a panel including CD45RO, CCR7, CD25, CD127, CD95 and CD27. All sorted populations exceeded 95% purity. PBMCs were isolated immediately by Lymphoprep density gradient centrifugation and stained directly without culture. To minimize batch effects, samples were stained and sorted in pairs, one healthy donor with one patient per experiment. This clone was found a few times. Its antigen has not been determined. No qualities accompany the bases; no much larger clone lies one base away. The entire amount of isolated RNA was reverse transcribed using the High Capacity cDNA Reverse Transcription Kit, so the sequenced TCRB transcripts were expressed ones. Deep immunoSEQ sequencing was applied to naive, central memory and regulatory T cell samples, giving an average of approximately 4 million total reads per sample. Sorted cells were lysed in RLT buffer and RNA was extracted with DNase-treated RNeasy Micro or Mini kits, depending on cell number. To prevent cross-contamination, every cell subset was processed on its own, while patient and healthy donor samples were processed together. The immunoSEQ multiplex PCR was used to amplify TCRB sequences from cDNA, generating 87-bp fragments that spanned the CDR3 region. Sequencing of the amplicons was performed on the Illumina HiSeq platform. For the original study's pipeline: PCR bias was corrected computationally using synthetic template baselines, and reads within Hamming distance 2 were collapsed, with unmergeable singletons discarded. By aligning reads against IMGT, V, D and J genes, CDR3 length, and insertions or deletions at six rearrangement sites were assigned. Clonotype counts were normalized to sorted cell number within each subset before computing true diversity and Gini coefficients with the tcR R package. The overlap coefficient, calculated on TCRB nucleotide sequences, was used to measure repertoire sharing. As a proxy for the pre-selection repertoire, out-of-frame TCRB sequences from naive cells were analyzed. In TCRdb, the immuneACCESS table is reduced to in-frame sequences with V and J assigned. These tables do not hold every clone; where another copy was compared, an unresolved V gene accounts for under half, and the others remain unexplained. V and J calls and clone size come straight from that table; D and trimming were deduced from the DNA. This sample is represented by 200,000 to 300,000 clones; 13% to 15% of them were singletons. The leading ten clones occupy around 0.03% of the sample.

The CDR1 and CDR2 encoded by the germline V gene (reference sequence) are MNHNY and SVGAGI. V lost 2 bases and J lost 7 bases, and the count of bases not matched to a germline gene is 10. The CDR3, cysteine through phenylalanine, is 16 amino acids long. Only the CDR3 DNA stays, 48 bases, in frame from base 1. This TCR was recovered from a woman aged 40 to 49 in good health. The V and J segments used are TRBV6-6 and TRBJ1-4; the central 7 bases match TRBD1. The sample taken for sequencing was naive CD4+ T cells from blood. The sample's cell subset or site, from its label and the paper: true naive CD4+ T cells. The CDR3: CASSYGTGTVGEKLFF. The nucleotide sequence reads TGTGCCAGCAGTTACGGAACCGGGACAGTGGGTGAAAAACTGTTTTTT.